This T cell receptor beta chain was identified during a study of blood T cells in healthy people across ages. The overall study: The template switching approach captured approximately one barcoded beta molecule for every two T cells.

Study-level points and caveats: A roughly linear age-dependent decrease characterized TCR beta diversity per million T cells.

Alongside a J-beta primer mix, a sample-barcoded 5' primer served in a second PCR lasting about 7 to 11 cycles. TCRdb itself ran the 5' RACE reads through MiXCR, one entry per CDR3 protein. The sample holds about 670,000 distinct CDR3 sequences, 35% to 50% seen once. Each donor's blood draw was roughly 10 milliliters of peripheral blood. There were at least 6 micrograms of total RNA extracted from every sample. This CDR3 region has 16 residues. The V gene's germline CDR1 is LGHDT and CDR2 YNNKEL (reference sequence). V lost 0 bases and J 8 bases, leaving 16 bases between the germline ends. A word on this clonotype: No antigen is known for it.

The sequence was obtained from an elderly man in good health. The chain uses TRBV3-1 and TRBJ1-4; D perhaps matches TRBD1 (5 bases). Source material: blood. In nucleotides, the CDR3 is TGTGCCAGCAGCCAAGATCAAGGCAGGGTAGGAGAAAAACTGTTTTTT. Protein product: CASSQDQGRVGEKLFF.